This T cell receptor (beta chain) came from a study of cytomegalovirus exposure and HLA in healthy donors. The count of this clone is one. The V and J ends lost 4 bases and 1 base respectively, with 14 bases between them. Germline-derived CDR1 and CDR2 are SGHRS and YFSETQ. The CDR3 covers 15 residues. Use of 60 Vbeta and 13 Jbeta primers characterized the PCR. This table comes from immunoSEQ multiplex PCR, and its TCRdb copy is limited to in-frame clones, with some not included. Among some 150,000 clones listed, around 79% were seen once. The chain uses TRBV5-1 and TRBJ1-1; D possibly corresponds to TRBD1 (6 bases). Sequenced sample: PBMCs. This sequence was found in a middle-aged woman in good health and CMV-seronegative. CDR3 protein: CASSKLGGANTEAFF. The CDR3 region has the DNA TGCGCCAGCAGCAAGTTGGGGGGGGCGAACACTGAAGCTTTCTTT.